This T cell receptor (beta chain) was identified during a study of blood T cells in healthy people across ages. Peripheral blood samples of around 11 milliliters were drawn from each donor. Using a J-beta primer mix together with a sample-barcoded 5' primer, a second PCR was run for about 6 to 12 cycles. Every cDNA molecule bore a tag from a template-switch adaptor containing 12 random nucleotides. Sequencing yielded, for each sample, at least 3 million paired-end reads carrying CDR3. TCRdb independently ran MiXCR on the 5' RACE reads; one entry per CDR3 protein. Of roughly 700,000 distinct CDR3 sequences in the sample, roughly 30% were seen once. There are a few counts of this clonotype. This sequence originates from a woman aged 80 or over in good health. The sequenced material came from blood.

In DNA, the CDR3 is TGTGCCAGCAGTTACCAGTCAGGCGCCTACGAGCAGTACTTC. Its protein is CASSYQSGAYEQYF. The chain combines TRBV6-5 with TRBJ2-7; D unclear. Germline assignment: CDR1 MNHEY and CDR2 SVGAGI. The CDR3 has 14 amino acids. The ends were cut back, 2 bases at V and 2 bases at J, with 10 bases in the middle.